Listed below are T cell receptor beta chains from one sample, sequenced in a study of shared clonotypes between healthy human individuals. Method: immunoSEQ multiplex PCR; TCRdb's copy keeps in-frame clones and lacks some. The sample lists 850,000 to 1,100,000 clones, approximately 80% seen once, with roughly 0.9% in the top ten. The sequencing input was memory CD4+ T cells from PBMCs. The receptors shown here come from a man in his late teens or twenties in good health. Some clones in this sample may be carry-over from other donors' samples. CDR3s include the opening cysteine and the closing phenylalanine or tryptophan. D genes are given only for firm matches. The size field is filled for only some rows; it gives once, few, many or a size class.

-	TRBV6-5	-	TRBJ2-3	CASSPPRIGGTQYF	TGTGCCAGCAGTCCCCCGCGAATAGGGGGTACGCAGTATTTT
once	TRBV19	TRBD1	TRBJ1-4	CASSVLQGAGEKLFF	TGTGCCAGTAGTGTATTACAGGGGGCAGGCGAAAAACTGTTTTTT
-	TRBV7-3	TRBD1	TRBJ2-4	CASSLLRTGRDIQYF	TGTGCCAGCAGCTTACTTCGGACAGGGCGGGACATTCAGTACTTC
-	TRBV7-9	-	TRBJ2-1	CASSLASSGGNEQFF	TGTGCCAGCAGCTTAGCTAGCTCTGGGGGCAATGAGCAGTTCTTC
-	TRBV7-2	-	TRBJ1-2	CASSLVATYGYTF	TGTGCCAGCAGCTTAGTTGCGACCTATGGCTACACCTTC
-	TRBV7-8	-	TRBJ2-1	CASSLEPGGVMSEQFF	TGTGCCAGCAGCTTAGAGCCGGGGGGCGTCATGAGTGAGCAGTTCTTC
-	TRBV5-6	-	TRBJ2-7	CASSSPYRQSYEQYF	TGTGCCAGCAGCTCGCCATACAGACAGTCCTACGAGCAGTACTTC
-	TRBV9	-	TRBJ1-4	CASSVGGTNEKLFF	TGTGCCAGCAGCGTAGGAGGGACTAATGAAAAACTGTTTTTT
-	TRBV28	TRBD1	TRBJ2-5	CASSSPGTGKETQYF	TGTGCCAGCAGTTCGCCCGGGACAGGGAAAGAGACCCAGTACTTC
-	TRBV6-1	TRBD2	TRBJ2-3	CASRTSGSPDTQYF	TGTGCCAGCAGGACTAGCGGGAGTCCAGATACGCAGTATTTT
-	TRBV29-1	-	TRBJ1-2	CSVEAAGGYTF	TGCAGCGTTGAAGCAGCGGGAGGCTACACCTTC
-	TRBV6-1	-	TRBJ1-1	CASSRQVGGTEAFF	TGTGCCAGCTCGAGACAGGTCGGTGGGACTGAAGCTTTCTTT
-	TRBV9	TRBD2	TRBJ2-5	CASSVEGTSGTETQYF	TGTGCCAGCAGCGTAGAAGGGACTAGCGGGACCGAGACCCAGTACTTC
-	TRBV2	-	TRBJ2-5	CASLNGGEETQYF	TGTGCCAGCCTGAATGGAGGGGAGGAGACCCAGTACTTC
-	TRBV5-4	TRBD1	TRBJ2-1	CAMKPSLGGEQFF	TGTGCCATGAAACCATCCTTAGGGGGCGAGCAGTTCTTC
-	TRBV6-6	-	TRBJ2-7	CASSYAGTDTYEQYF	TGTGCCAGCAGTTACGCGGGGACTGACACCTACGAGCAGTACTTC
-	TRBV5-1	-	TRBJ2-3	CASSFIPPSTDTQYF	TGCGCCAGCAGCTTCATACCCCCTAGCACAGATACGCAGTATTTT
once	TRBV11-2	-	TRBJ1-2	CASSLGYPGQNYGYTF	TGTGCCAGCAGCTTAGGTTACCCGGGGCAGAACTATGGCTACACCTTC
-	TRBV28	TRBD1	TRBJ1-3	CASSVETGKKTIYF	TGTGCCAGCAGCGTAGAGACAGGGAAGAAGACCATATATTTT
-	TRBV12-5	-	TRBJ1-1	CASGLVRGEMAAEAFF	TGTGCTAGTGGTTTGGTACGGGGGGAAATGGCGGCTGAAGCTTTCTTT
-	TRBV7-9	TRBD1	TRBJ2-5	CASSPRTGKVETQYF	TGTGCCAGCAGCCCTCGGACAGGAAAAGTTGAGACCCAGTACTTC
-	TRBV9	TRBD1	TRBJ2-3	CASSVEGTGYTDTQYF	TGTGCCAGCAGCGTAGAGGGGACAGGGTATACTGATACGCAGTATTTT
-	TRBV5-1	-	TRBJ2-5	CASRGGLNQETQYF	TGCGCCAGCAGGGGGGGCCTTAACCAAGAGACCCAGTACTTC
-	TRBV2	-	TRBJ2-7	CASKQQDKLYEQYF	TGTGCCAGCAAGCAGCAGGACAAGCTCTACGAGCAGTACTTC
-	TRBV10-3	TRBD1	TRBJ1-1	CAISSLRDRGTEAFF	TGTGCCATCAGCTCTCTCAGGGACAGGGGTACTGAAGCTTTCTTT
-	TRBV18	TRBD1	TRBJ2-7	CASSPLQGSHGAYEQYF	TGTGCCAGCTCACCGTTACAGGGGTCCCACGGGGCCTACGAGCAGTACTTC
-	TRBV9	-	TRBJ1-2	CASSVGIRNGYTF	TGTGCCAGCAGCGTAGGTATCCGGAATGGCTACACCTTC
once	TRBV4-3	-	TRBJ2-3	CASSPKGRAENTDTQYF	TGCGCCAGCAGCCCAAAAGGGCGGGCAGAGAACACAGATACGCAGTATTTT
-	TRBV5-1	TRBD1	TRBJ1-4	CASSFLGTGAEKLFF	TGCGCCAGCAGCTTCCTAGGGACAGGGGCAGAAAAACTGTTTTTT
-	TRBV7-2	-	TRBJ2-4	CASSLDRVGKNIQYF	TGTGCCAGCAGCTTAGACAGGGTGGGCAAAAACATTCAGTACTTC
-	TRBV6-5	-	TRBJ1-5	CASSPFKGVNQPQHF	TGTGCCAGCAGCCCCTTTAAAGGGGTGAATCAGCCCCAGCATTTT
-	TRBV19	TRBD2	TRBJ2-1	CASSIGSGRTYSYNEQFF	TGTGCCAGTAGTATAGGTAGCGGGAGGACCTACTCCTACAATGAGCAGTTCTTC
-	TRBV2	-	TRBJ2-7	CASSEVRDSTYEQYF	TGTGCCAGCAGTGAAGTTAGGGACTCCACCTACGAGCAGTACTTC